This T cell receptor (beta chain) derives from a study of T cells in Graves' hyperthyroidism and ophthalmopathy (dated by TCRdb to between 2018 and 2021). General notes on the study: Peripheral blood samples were taken at the time of initial diagnosis, prior to any treatment. The study also compared thyroid tissue and blood T-cell repertoires from five or six Graves' hyperthyroidism patients. The paper describes TCR Vbeta CDR3 sequencing of fewer than 150 peripheral blood samples, made up of about 41 ophthalmopathy patients, roughly 72 hyperthyroidism patients and 17 progressor patients. For training and testing, the 100 or so patients in the discovery cohort were randomly divided in a 7:3 ratio. To identify distinguishing TCR V-J signatures, a discovery cohort of 95 to 100 patients was used, comprising 40 to 45 with Graves' ophthalmopathy and 55 to 65 with stable Graves' hyperthyroidism. Following sampling, methimazole starting at 30 mg daily was given to hyperthyroidism patients, and high-dose intravenous methylprednisolone was given to ophthalmopathy patients. Prospective prediction of ophthalmopathy was tested in an independent validation cohort consisting of 18 to 20 hyperthyroidism patients and 15 to 17 patients who later progressed to ophthalmopathy.

Including cysteine and phenylalanine, the CDR3 has 16 amino acids. The kept DNA is CDR3 alone, 48 bases in frame from the first base. Taken from the germline V gene, the CDR1 and CDR2 loops are MNHNS and SASEGT. Germline trimming: 2 bases from V, 3 bases from J; junction bases outside gene matches: 6. Ophthalmopathy patients had moderately to severely active disease, with a Clinical Activity Score of 3 or more, a NOSPECS grade of 4 or more, and a disease duration of less than 3 months. Exclusion was applied to patients with uncontrolled infections, other autoimmune diseases, pregnancy or lactation. Diagnoses relied on clinical symptoms, serum thyroxine and TRAb, thyroid ultrasound and orbital computed tomography. PBMCs were separated from about 10 ml of fresh peripheral blood using Ficoll-Paque density gradient centrifugation. Total RNA was extracted with Trizol reagent, and quality was checked on an Agilent 2100 Bioanalyzer.

TCR beta CDR3 regions were amplified from RNA transcripts. For the first round of RT-PCR on the TCR CDR3, the HTBI primer set was used together with the Qiagen OneStep RT-PCR kit. Libraries were constructed in a second round of multiplex PCR, after which size selection and purification were performed. The libraries were sequenced on an Illumina HiSeq2000 using paired-end 100 bp reads. On the study's bioinformatics: SOAPnuke was used to process the raw data, throwing out any read that contained adapters or uncalled bases, had a mean Phred below 15, or lacked an exact constant-primer or identifier match. High-quality paired reads were merged with COPE v1.2.5, and unique nucleotide sequences were defined as clonotypes. Clonotypes were aligned to IMGT TRBV, TRBD and TRBJ reference segments using MiTCR v1.1. Analysis was restricted to V-J combinations with a frequency above 0.0001, which covered 98% to 99.2% of repertoires. A TCS score was defined as the ratio between F50 (clonal expansion) and ExV (chaos), using BLOSUM62-based TCRdist between CDR3 peptides within each V-J. Welch's t-statistics and random forest reduced just over 500 V-J features to 13, which were used in a naive Bayes classifier (R e1071). Clones were called with MiXCR by TCRdb after fastp trimmed the public reads at Q25, and only in-frame beta chains were retained. Every entry covers one CDR3 protein and lists the most common genes and DNA from its rows. The V and J calls shown here were made by TCRdb, not taken from the authors' results. The sample table contains some 550,000 distinct CDR3 sequences; only one count was recorded for 16% of them. The top ten hold less than 3.5% of the sample.

The research as a whole found: No statistical method was used to fix the sample size in advance, and group allocation was not hidden from the investigators. In validation, the model predicted progression to ophthalmopathy with roughly 70% sensitivity and about 73% specificity, a median of approximately 6.7 months before onset. Most expanded thyroid clonotypes (frequency above 0.001) were also detected in blood, a finding suggesting that blood repertoires may reflect thyroid immune responses. A 13 V-J signature model separated ophthalmopathy from stable hyperthyroidism, with 87.88% sensitivity and just under 84% specificity in cross-validation and 80%/75% in testing.

Comment on this clonotype: Its target antigen remains unknown. Base qualities were left out, and no much larger clone turns up one base away.

This TCR derives from a woman aged 40 to 55 with Graves' ophthalmopathy. Sequences were obtained from blood. The chain was built from TRBV6-1 and TRBJ2-1, with TRBD2 matching 8 junction bases. The CDR3 amino acid sequence is: CASSERGGVGYNEQFF. The DNA sequence is given as TGTGCCAGCAGTGAACGGGGGGGGGTGGGCTACAATGAGCAGTTCTTC.